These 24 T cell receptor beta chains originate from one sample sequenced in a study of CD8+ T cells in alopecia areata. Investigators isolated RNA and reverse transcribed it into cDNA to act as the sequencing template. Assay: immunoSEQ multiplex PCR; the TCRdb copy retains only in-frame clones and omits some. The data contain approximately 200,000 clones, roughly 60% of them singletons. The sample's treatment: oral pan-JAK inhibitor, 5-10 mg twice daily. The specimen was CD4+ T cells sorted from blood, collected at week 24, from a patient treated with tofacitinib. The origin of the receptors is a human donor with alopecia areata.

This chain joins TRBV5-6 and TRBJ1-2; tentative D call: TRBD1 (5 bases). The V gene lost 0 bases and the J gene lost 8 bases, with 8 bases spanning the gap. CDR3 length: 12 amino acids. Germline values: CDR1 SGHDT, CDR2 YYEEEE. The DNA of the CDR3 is TGTGCCAGCAGCTTGGGCAGGGAGGGCTACACCTTC. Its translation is CASSLGREGYTF.

CDR3 in DNA: TGTGCCATCAGTGAGTCGAGAGGTCTTACCGGGGAGCTGTTTTTT. Residues: CAISESRGLTGELFF. V is TRBV10-3 and J is TRBJ2-2; D gene unclear. The CDR3 covers 15 residues. Germline V gives CDR1 ENHRY, CDR2 SYGVKD. V dropped 0 bases and J dropped 5 bases, with 10 bases sitting between them.

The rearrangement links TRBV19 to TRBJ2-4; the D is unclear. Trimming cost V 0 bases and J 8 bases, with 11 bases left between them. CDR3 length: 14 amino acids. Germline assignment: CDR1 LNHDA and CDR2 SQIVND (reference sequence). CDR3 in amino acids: CASSIETSMDIQYF. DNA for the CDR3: TGTGCCAGTAGTATAGAAACGTCGATGGACATTCAGTACTTC.

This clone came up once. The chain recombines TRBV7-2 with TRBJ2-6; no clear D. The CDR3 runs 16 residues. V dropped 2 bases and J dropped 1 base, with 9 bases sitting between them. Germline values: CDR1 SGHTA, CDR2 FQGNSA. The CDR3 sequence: CASSLKSGSGANVLTF. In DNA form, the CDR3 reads TGTGCCAGCAGCTTAAAATCTGGATCTGGGGCCAACGTCCTGACTTTC.

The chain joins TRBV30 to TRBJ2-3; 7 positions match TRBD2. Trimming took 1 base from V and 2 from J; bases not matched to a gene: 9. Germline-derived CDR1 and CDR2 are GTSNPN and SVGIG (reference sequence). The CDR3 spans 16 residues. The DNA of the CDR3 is TGTGCCTGGAGTGCGGGCAATGCGGGAGACACAGATACGCAGTATTTT. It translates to CAWSAGNAGDTDTQYF. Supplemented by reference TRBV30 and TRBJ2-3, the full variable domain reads SQTIHQWPATLVQPVGSPLSLECTVEGTSNPNLYWYRQAAGRGLQLLFYSVGIGQISSEVPQNLSASRPQDRQFILSSKKLLLSDSGFYLCAWSAGNAGDTDTQYFGPGTRLTVL.

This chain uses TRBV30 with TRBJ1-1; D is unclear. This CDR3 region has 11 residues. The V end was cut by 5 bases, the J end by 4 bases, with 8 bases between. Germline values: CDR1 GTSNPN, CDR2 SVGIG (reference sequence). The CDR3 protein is CAWAVATEAFF. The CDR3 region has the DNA TGTGCCTGGGCCGTGGCCACTGAAGCTTTCTTT.

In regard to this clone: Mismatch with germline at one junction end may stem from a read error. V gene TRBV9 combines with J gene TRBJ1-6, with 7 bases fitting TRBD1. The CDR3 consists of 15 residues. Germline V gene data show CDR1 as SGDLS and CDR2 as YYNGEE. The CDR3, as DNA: TGTGCCAGCAGCGCACAGGGGTTGGATAACTCACCCCTCCACTTT. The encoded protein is CASSAQGLDNSPLHF.

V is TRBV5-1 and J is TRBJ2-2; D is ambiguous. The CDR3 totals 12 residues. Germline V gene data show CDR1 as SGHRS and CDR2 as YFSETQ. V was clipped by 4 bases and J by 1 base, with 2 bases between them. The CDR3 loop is CASSMNTGELFF. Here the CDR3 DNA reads TGCGCCAGCAGCATGAACACCGGGGAGCTGTTTTTT.

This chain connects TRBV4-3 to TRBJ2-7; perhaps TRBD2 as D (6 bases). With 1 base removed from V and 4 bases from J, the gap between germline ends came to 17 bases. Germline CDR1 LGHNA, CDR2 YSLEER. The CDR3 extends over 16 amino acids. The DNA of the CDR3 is TGCGCCAGCAGCCAAGGGCCTCCGGGGGAAAGATACGAGCAGTACTTC. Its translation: CASSQGPPGERYEQYF.

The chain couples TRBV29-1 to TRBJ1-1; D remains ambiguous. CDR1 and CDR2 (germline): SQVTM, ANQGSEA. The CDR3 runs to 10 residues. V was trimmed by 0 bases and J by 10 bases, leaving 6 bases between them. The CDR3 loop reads CSVEEYTAFF. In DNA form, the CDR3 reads TGCAGCGTTGAAGAGTATACAGCTTTCTTT. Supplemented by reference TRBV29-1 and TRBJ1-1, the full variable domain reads SAVISQKPSRDICQRGTSLTIQCQVDSQVTMMFWYRQQPGQSLTLIATANQGSEATYESGFVIDKFPISRPNLTFSTLTVSNMSPEDSSIYLCSVEEYTAFFGQGTRLTVV.

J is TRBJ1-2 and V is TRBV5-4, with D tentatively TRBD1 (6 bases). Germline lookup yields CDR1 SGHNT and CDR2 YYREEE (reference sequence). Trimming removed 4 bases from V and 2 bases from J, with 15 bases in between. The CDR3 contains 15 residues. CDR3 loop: CASSPRGAGNYGYTF. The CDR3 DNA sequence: TGTGCCAGCAGCCCTAGGGGGGCAGGGAACTATGGCTACACCTTC.

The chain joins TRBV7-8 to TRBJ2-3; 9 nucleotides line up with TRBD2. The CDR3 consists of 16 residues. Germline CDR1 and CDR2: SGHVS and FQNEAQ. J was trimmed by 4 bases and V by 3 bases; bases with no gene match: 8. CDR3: CASSFLAGGLSDTQYF. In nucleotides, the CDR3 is TGTGCCAGCAGCTTCTTGGCGGGAGGGCTCTCAGATACGCAGTATTTT.

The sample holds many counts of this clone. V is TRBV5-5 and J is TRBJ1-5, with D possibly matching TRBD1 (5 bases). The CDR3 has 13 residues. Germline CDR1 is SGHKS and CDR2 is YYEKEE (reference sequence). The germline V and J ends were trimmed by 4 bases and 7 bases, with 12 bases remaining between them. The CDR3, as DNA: TGTGCCAGCAGCCCCCTTTGGGACCAGCCCCAGCATTTT. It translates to CASSPLWDQPQHF.

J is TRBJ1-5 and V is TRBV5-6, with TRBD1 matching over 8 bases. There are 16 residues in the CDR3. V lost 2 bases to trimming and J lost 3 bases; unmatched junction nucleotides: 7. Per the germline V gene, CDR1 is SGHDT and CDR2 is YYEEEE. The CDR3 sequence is CASSFLGQGANQPQHF. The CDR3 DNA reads TGTGCCAGCAGCTTCTTGGGTCAGGGGGCCAATCAGCCCCAGCATTTT.

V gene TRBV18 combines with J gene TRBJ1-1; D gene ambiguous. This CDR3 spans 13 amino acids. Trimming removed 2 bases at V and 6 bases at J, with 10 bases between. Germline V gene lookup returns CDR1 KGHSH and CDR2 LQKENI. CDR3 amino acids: CASSPGVGAEAFF. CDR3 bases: TGTGCCAGCTCACCAGGGGTGGGAGCTGAAGCTTTCTTT.

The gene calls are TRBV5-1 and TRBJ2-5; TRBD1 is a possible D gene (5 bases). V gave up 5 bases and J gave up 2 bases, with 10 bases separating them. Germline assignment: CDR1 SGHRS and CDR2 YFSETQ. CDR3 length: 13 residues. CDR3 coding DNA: TGCGCCAGCAGGTCAGGGTCTCAAGAGACCCAGTACTTC. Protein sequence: CASRSGSQETQYF.

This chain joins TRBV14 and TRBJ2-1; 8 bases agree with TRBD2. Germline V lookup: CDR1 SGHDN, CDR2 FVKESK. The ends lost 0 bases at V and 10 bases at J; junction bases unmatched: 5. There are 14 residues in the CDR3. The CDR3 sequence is CASSQDLLAGEQFF. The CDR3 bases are TGTGCCAGCAGCCAAGATTTGCTAGCGGGCGAGCAGTTCTTC.

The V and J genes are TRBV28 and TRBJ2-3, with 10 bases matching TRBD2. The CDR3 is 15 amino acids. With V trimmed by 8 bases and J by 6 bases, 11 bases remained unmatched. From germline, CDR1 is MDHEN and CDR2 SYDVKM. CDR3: CASRTLAGAHDTQYF. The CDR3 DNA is TGTGCCAGCCGGACCCTAGCGGGAGCACACGATACGCAGTATTTT.

CDR3 protein: CASSLSPGLAGGVQETQYF. CDR3 nucleotide sequence: TGTGCCAGCAGTTTATCGCCGGGACTAGCGGGGGGCGTACAAGAGACCCAGTACTTC. The chain links TRBV28 to TRBJ2-5; 15 nucleotides line up with TRBD2. The CDR3 has 19 residues. J gave up 2 bases and V 1 base, and 8 bases lay outside the gene matches. From germline, CDR1 is MDHEN and CDR2 SYDVKM. The full variable domain, in which reference TRBV28 and TRBJ2-5 provide the parts outside the CDR3, is DVKVTQSSRYLVKRTGEKVFLECVQDMDHENMFWYRQDPGLGLRLIYFSYDVKMKEKGDIPEGYSVSREKKERFSLILESASTNQTSMYLCASSLSPGLAGGVQETQYFGPGTRLLVL.

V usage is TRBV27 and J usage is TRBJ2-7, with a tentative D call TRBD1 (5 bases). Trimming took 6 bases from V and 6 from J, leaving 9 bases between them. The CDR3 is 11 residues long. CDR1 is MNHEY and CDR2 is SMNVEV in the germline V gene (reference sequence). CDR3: CASSGRGEQYF. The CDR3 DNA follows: TGTGCCAGCAGCGGTAGGGGCGAGCAGTACTTC.

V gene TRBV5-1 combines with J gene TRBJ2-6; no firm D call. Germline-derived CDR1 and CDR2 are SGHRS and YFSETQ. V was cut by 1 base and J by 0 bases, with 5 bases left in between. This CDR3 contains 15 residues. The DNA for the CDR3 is TGCGCCAGCAGCTTGATCCTCTCTGGGGCCAACGTCCTGACTTTC. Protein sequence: CASSLILSGANVLTF.

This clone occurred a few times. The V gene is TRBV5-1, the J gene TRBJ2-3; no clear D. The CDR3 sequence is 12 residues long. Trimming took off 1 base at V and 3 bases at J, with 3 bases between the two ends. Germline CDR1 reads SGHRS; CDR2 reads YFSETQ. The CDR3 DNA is TGCGCCAGCAGCTTGAAGACAGATACGCAGTATTTT. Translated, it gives CASSLKTDTQYF.

CDR3 residues: CASRVTSGNTIYF. For the CDR3, the DNA is TGTGCCAGTAGGGTAACCTCTGGAAACACCATATATTTT. The chain is built from TRBV19 and TRBJ1-3; no reliable D call. The CDR3 has 13 amino acids. Germline-derived CDR1 and CDR2 are LNHDA and SQIVND (reference sequence). The V gene lost 6 bases and the J gene lost 0 bases, with 6 bases spanning the gap.

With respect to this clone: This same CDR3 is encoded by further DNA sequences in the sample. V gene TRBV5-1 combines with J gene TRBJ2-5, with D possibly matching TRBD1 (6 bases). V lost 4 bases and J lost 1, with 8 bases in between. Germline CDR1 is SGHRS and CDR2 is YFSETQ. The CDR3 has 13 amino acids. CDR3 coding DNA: TGCGCCAGCAGCCTGGACAGCCAAGAGACCCAGTACTTC. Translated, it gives CASSLDSQETQYF.